Shown below are 22 T cell receptor beta chains from a single sample sequenced in a study of Tregs in tolerant kidney transplant recipients (dated by TCRdb to about 2019). Receptors were amplified or captured by the immunoSEQ multiplex PCR assay. The immuneACCESS repertoire file appears here via TCRdb, limited to in-frame rearrangements. These files lack a portion of the clones; in checked studies, under half of the deficit traces to unresolved V genes, and the cause of the others is not known. The sample's records list roughly 48,000 clones. Around 0.8% of the sample rests with the top ten. The time point label corresponds to: blood sample drawn before combined kidney and bone marrow transplant. The sequencing used CD4+ T cells from blood, collected before the transplant. Receptors were obtained from a human donor who received a combined kidney and bone marrow transplant.

Turning to this clone: The read falls 3 residues short of the CDR3 end, and the missing part is taken from the germline J gene. The chain carries TRBV2 and TRBJ1-6; D possibly corresponds to TRBD1 (5 bases). In germline, CDR1 is SNHLY, CDR2 FYNNEI. V was pared by 1 base and J by 10 bases, with 11 bases between. The CDR3 contains 14 residues. The CDR3 bases that were read are TGTGCCAGCAGTGAAGGGCAGGGAGACTCACCC. Translating it yields CASSEGQGDSP. The complete CDR3 sequence is CASSEGQGDSPLHF.

As for this clone: The DNA ends 3 residues before the CDR3 does, and the rest of the CDR3 is filled in from the germline J gene. The chain combines TRBV19 with TRBJ2-4; tentative D call: TRBD2 (5 bases). The CDR3 extends over 14 amino acids. Trimming pared 10 bases from V and 6 bases from J, leaving 19 bases between. Germline values: CDR1 LNHDA, CDR2 SQIVND (reference sequence). The sequenced CDR3 bases are TGTGCCACCAAAGTACCCGGGGAAAGAAACATT. It encodes CATKVPGERNI. The CDR3 reads in full as CATKVPGERNIQYF.

Points on this clone: The read gets to within 3 residues of the CDR3 end, and the germline J gene fills in the rest. This chain links TRBV5-1 with TRBJ2-7, with TRBD1 matching 7 bases. Losses at the gene ends were 4 bases for V and 1 base for J; bases not matched to a gene: 2. Looked up from germline, CDR1 is SGHRS and CDR2 is YFSETQ. CDR3 size: 13 residues. CDR3 DNA, as far as it was read: TGCGCCAGCAGCGTGACAGGGTCCTACGAG. Its translation: CASSVTGSYE. The full-length CDR3 reads as CASSVTGSYEQYF.

With respect to this clone: The read finishes 3 residues shy of the CDR3 end, and the germline J gene is used to complete it. The chain couples TRBV7-9 to TRBJ1-5, with TRBD1 matching 7 bases. The CDR3 consists of 14 residues. Germline V gives CDR1 SEHNR, CDR2 FQNEAQ (reference sequence). V lost 5 bases to trimming and J lost 2 bases; unmatched junction nucleotides: 3. The sequenced CDR3 bases are TGTGCCAGCAGCCCCACAGGGGGCAATCAGCCC. Its protein is CASSPTGGNQP. In full, the CDR3 reads CASSPTGGNQPQHF.

Points on this clone: The read gets to within 3 residues of the CDR3 end, and the germline J gene fills in the rest. The gene calls are TRBV2 and TRBJ2-2; D unclear. The V and J ends lost 8 bases and 4 bases respectively, with 11 bases between them. The length of the CDR3 is 13 residues. From germline, CDR1 is SNHLY and CDR2 FYNNEI. The CDR3 reads CASHFDSTGELFF. The CDR3 DNA, read in part, is TGTGCCAGCCATTTTGACTCCACCGGGGAG.

In the case of this clone: The read finishes 3 residues shy of the CDR3 end, and the germline J gene is used to complete it. This sequence joins TRBV20-1 and TRBJ2-3; no definite D call. This CDR3 is built from 9 residues. V dropped 5 bases and J dropped 6 bases, with 3 bases sitting between them. Germline V CDR1 and CDR2: DFQATT, SNEGSKA (reference sequence). The CDR3 DNA, read in part, is TGCAGTGCTTCTGATACG. It yields the protein CSASDT. The whole CDR3 region reads CSASDTQYF.

Turning to this clone: The read finishes 3 residues shy of the CDR3 end, and the germline J gene is used to complete it. The chain combines TRBV29-1 with TRBJ2-5, with D maybe TRBD2 (6 bases). This CDR3 spans 13 amino acids. V lost 1 base and J lost 5, with 11 bases in between. Germline V gene lookup returns CDR1 SQVTM and CDR2 ANQGSEA. CDR3 DNA (partial): TGCAGCGTTGAAGCGAGGAGGGCGGAGACC. This translates into CSVEARRAET. The entire CDR3 reads CSVEARRAETQYF.

On this clone itself: The read terminates 3 residues ahead of where the CDR3 ends, so the germline J gene completes it. The V gene is TRBV7-9, the J gene TRBJ2-2, with TRBD2 matching 8 bases. This CDR3 contains 14 residues. Germline values: CDR1 SEHNR, CDR2 FQNEAQ (reference sequence). The CDR3 here is CASSLSAGVGTLFF. CDR3 DNA (partial): TGTGCCAGCAGCTTGTCAGCGGGAGTGGGAACG.

With respect to this clone: The read finishes 3 residues shy of the CDR3 end, and the germline J gene is used to complete it. V usage is TRBV14 and J usage is TRBJ2-7; 9 bases match TRBD2. V lost 4 bases to trimming and J lost 2 bases; unmatched junction nucleotides: 6. There are 15 residues in the CDR3. Germline V CDR1 and CDR2: SGHDN, FVKESK. CDR3 region: CASSRSAGGPYEQYF. CDR3 DNA, as far as it was read: TGTGCCAGCAGCCGATCGGCGGGGGGGCCCTACGAG.

In the case of this clone: The read ends 3 residues shy of where the CDR3 ends; the end is completed using the germline J gene. This sequence joins TRBV20-1 and TRBJ2-1, with TRBD2 matching over 15 bases. Germline V gene sequence: CDR1 DFQATT, CDR2 SNEGSKA (reference sequence). After removal of 6 bases from V and 6 bases from J, the junction contained 15 bases not matched to a gene. The CDR3 spans 18 residues. The CDR3 DNA, read in part, is TGCAGTGCGGCCACAGACGGGACTAGCGGGAGGTCGCGCAATGAG. Its protein product is CSAATDGTSGRSRNE. From start to end, the CDR3 is CSAATDGTSGRSRNEQFF.

Regarding this clone: The read terminates 3 residues ahead of where the CDR3 ends, so the germline J gene completes it. The chain joins TRBV7-2 to TRBJ1-2; weak D call: TRBD1 (5 bases). The germline CDR1 and CDR2 sequences are SGHTA and FQGNSA. V was clipped by 1 base and J by 5 bases, with 8 bases between them. The CDR3 is 13 amino acids. CDR3: CASSLGQIYGYTF. CDR3 DNA (partial): TGTGCCAGCAGCTTAGGACAGATTTATGGC.

Notes on this clone: With the read ending 3 residues before the CDR3 end, the germline J gene is used to fill in that end. The chain is built from TRBV5-1 and TRBJ2-4, with 14 bases fitting TRBD2. The J segment lost 6 bases and the V segment lost 4 bases, leaving 12 bases of the junction unmatched. The CDR3 has 18 residues. The germline V gene has CDR1 SGHRS and CDR2 YFSETQ. The CDR3 sequence is CASSTDSPGLAGANIQYF. The part of the CDR3 DNA that was read is TGCGCCAGCAGCACGGACAGCCCGGGACTAGCGGGAGCAAACATT.

Notes on this clone: With the read ending 3 residues before the CDR3 end, the germline J gene is used to fill in that end. The chain carries TRBV7-2 and TRBJ2-5; 9 positions match TRBD1. The CDR3 spans 14 residues. Germline-derived CDR1 and CDR2 are SGHTA and FQGNSA. Losses at the gene ends were 3 bases for V and 5 bases for J; bases not matched to a gene: 4. The CDR3: CASSFDRGYETQYF. The DNA read from the CDR3 is TGTGCCAGCAGCTTCGACAGGGGGTATGAGACC.

For this clone: The CDR3 is cut off 3 residues early in the read; its end comes from the germline J gene. This rearrangement joins TRBV30 to TRBJ1-2, with 8 positions matching TRBD1. V was clipped by 2 bases and J by 4 bases; unmatched bases: 6. Germline CDR1 GTSNPN, CDR2 SVGIG (reference sequence). The CDR3 has 14 amino acids. The sequenced part of the CDR3 DNA is TGTGCCTGGAGTAGTGACAGGGGATCCTATGGC. It encodes CAWSSDRGSYG. Given in full, the CDR3 is CAWSSDRGSYGYTF.

In regard to this clone: With the read ending 3 residues before the CDR3 end, the germline J gene is used to fill in that end. This chain uses TRBV7-8 with TRBJ2-3, with D maybe TRBD2 (5 bases). V lost 2 bases and J 1 base, leaving 13 bases between the germline ends. Germline lookup yields CDR1 SGHVS and CDR2 FQNEAQ. The CDR3 runs to 16 residues. Partial CDR3 DNA: TGTGCCAGCAGCTTATACGGGGTGGGTGGCACAGATACG. Translating gives CASSLYGVGGTDT. The CDR3 as a whole reads CASSLYGVGGTDTQYF.

The sequenced part of the CDR3 DNA is TGCAGTGCTAGAGATGGAGACAGACGGGTCTATGGC. Protein product: CSARDGDRRVYG. The complete CDR3 sequence is CSARDGDRRVYGYTF. The chain has TRBV20-1 and TRBJ1-2; the D gene is possibly TRBD1 (5 bases). The CDR3 extends 3 residues past the end of the read, so its final part is completed from the germline J gene. The germline V and J ends were trimmed by 0 bases and 4 bases, with 15 bases remaining between them. Germline assignment: CDR1 DFQATT and CDR2 SNEGSKA (reference sequence). The CDR3 totals 15 residues.

A remark on this clone: Its ends do not fully match the called genes, so a read error is possible. Read data end 3 residues before the CDR3 end; the end is taken from the germline J gene. The chain recombines TRBV6-2 or TRBV6-3 with TRBJ1-2; D is undetermined. This CDR3 spans 12 amino acids. The germline CDR1 and CDR2 sequences are MNHEY and SVGEGT. The sequenced CDR3 bases are TGTGCCAGCTCTGAAGCTAAATATGGC. Translation: CASSEAKYG. The CDR3 reads in full as CASSEAKYGYTF.

As to this clone: Coverage ceases 3 residues before the CDR3 finishes, and the germline J gene fills in the end. The chain couples TRBV19 to TRBJ2-6; TRBD1 matches at 7 bases. This CDR3 has 17 amino acids. CDR1 is LNHDA and CDR2 is SQIVND in the germline V gene (reference sequence). With 6 bases clipped from V and 0 bases from J, the junction kept 8 bases outside the gene matches. CDR3: CASSSTGTSSGANVLTF. CDR3 bases read: TGTGCCAGTAGCTCGACAGGGACCAGCTCTGGGGCCAACGTC.

Concerning this clone itself: The observed sequence ends 3 residues before the CDR3 terminus, with the missing tail filled in from the germline J gene. The chain has TRBV5-1 and TRBJ2-5; TRBD1 is a possible D gene (5 bases). V lost 4 bases and J 1 base, leaving 8 bases between the germline ends. The CDR3 loop spans 13 amino acids. Germline CDR1 is SGHRS and CDR2 is YFSETQ. CDR3 amino acids: CASSKQVQETQYF. The CDR3 DNA, read in part, is TGCGCCAGCAGCAAACAGGTCCAAGAGACC.

Note on this clone: The sequenced fragment ends 3 residues before the CDR3 boundary, so the rest is inferred from the germline J gene. The chain combines TRBV20-1 with TRBJ1-2, with 10 bases matching TRBD1. The CDR3 totals 13 residues. Germline loops: CDR1 DFQATT, CDR2 SNEGSKA (reference sequence). With 6 bases clipped from V and 6 bases from J, the junction kept 7 bases outside the gene matches. Incomplete CDR3 DNA: TGCAGTGCAGGGGGGACAGGGGAACATGGC. Translation: CSAGGTGEHG. The full CDR3 is CSAGGTGEHGYTF.

About this clone itself: Sequencing ends 3 residues short of the CDR3 end; the germline J gene provides the rest. The rearrangement joins TRBV7-6 to TRBJ2-3; tentatively, D is TRBD1 (5 bases). Trimming left V 5 bases short and J 2 bases short, with 14 bases between. Per the germline V gene, CDR1 is SGHVS and CDR2 is FNYEAQ. The CDR3 extends over 15 amino acids. The CDR3 protein is CASSRDRGNTDTQYF. The part of the CDR3 DNA that was read is TGTGCCAGCAGCCGCGATAGGGGAAACACAGATACG.

Details on this clone: The read falls 3 residues short of the CDR3 end, and the missing part is taken from the germline J gene. This chain uses TRBV5-1 with TRBJ2-2, with 7 bases lining up with TRBD1. CDR1 is SGHRS, CDR2 YFSETQ, per germline. The ends lost 6 bases at V and 5 bases at J; junction bases unmatched: 7. The CDR3 runs 14 residues. The DNA read from the CDR3 is TGCGCCAGCACCGGACAGGATCTTACCGGGGAG. Its protein is CASTGQDLTGE. The entire CDR3 reads CASTGQDLTGELFF.